This is a list of T cell receptor beta chains from one sample in a study of shared clonotypes between healthy human individuals. Libraries were prepared by immunoSEQ multiplex PCR; TCRdb keeps only in-frame clonotypes and omits some of them. This sample has roughly 2.6 million clones, with over 85% found just once. The sequenced sample consisted of naive CD4+ T cells sorted from blood. Every receptor here comes from a man younger than 35 in good health. Each CDR3 is given with its conserved first and last residue. The order of the fields is clone size, J gene, V gene, CDR3 protein. Clone size appears in some rows only: once, few, many, or a class for an expanded clone.

. TRBJ1-5 TRBV28 CASSSSGQGNAQPQHF
. TRBJ2-7 TRBV6-5 CASSPEGGRGNEQYF
. TRBJ2-5 TRBV7-2 CASSFQTSRVETQYF
. TRBJ2-1 TRBV7-2 CASSLRGTPYNEQFF
. TRBJ2-3 TRBV7-6 CASSWGTSGRDTQYF
. TRBJ2-2 TRBV4-3 CASSQDPRGNTGELFF
. TRBJ1-1 TRBV6-5 CASSYPGQTPSEAFF
. TRBJ2-2 TRBV7-8 CASSLIRNTGELFF
. TRBJ2-7 TRBV11-2 CASGGRKSYEQYF
. TRBJ2-3 TRBV21-1 CASSKAVGATSTDTQYF
. TRBJ2-7 TRBV19 CASRGLAPSYEQYF
. TRBJ2-1 TRBV6-4 CASSRRPGGADEQFF
. TRBJ2-5 TRBV4-3 CASSQGNRGGETQYF
. TRBJ1-3 TRBV11-2 CASSLAGQGSSGNTIYF
. TRBJ2-7 TRBV28 CASSLSRPGGYEQYF
few TRBJ1-5 TRBV19 CASTKWGANQPQHF
. TRBJ2-3 TRBV4-1 CASSLRLAGIIPSTDTQYF
once TRBJ2-5 TRBV14 CASSQGPGRAGTQYF
. TRBJ2-2 TRBV5-1 CASSPPGSGELFF
few TRBJ1-5 TRBV7-9 CASSRQANQPQHF
. TRBJ2-1 TRBV7-7 CASSPSRLARGVNEQFF
once TRBJ2-3 TRBV25-1 CASSERTSGGPYTQYF
. TRBJ1-6 TRBV16 CASSQFIGSPLHF
. TRBJ2-3 TRBV5-4 CASRITSGSADTQYF
. TRBJ2-7 TRBV13 CASSYSGAYEQYF
. TRBJ2-5 TRBV29-1 CSVDEVGSLAQYF
. TRBJ1-1 TRBV27 CASRSIYSEAFF
. TRBJ1-6 TRBV6-1 CVHSASSYNSPLHF
. TRBJ2-2 TRBV9 CASSSREGDLTGELFF